This is a list of T cell receptor beta chains from one sample in a study of CD8+CD57+ T cells in acquired aplastic anemia. MiXCR was run by TCRdb on the reads, yielding one entry per CDR3 protein. Of 150,000 to 200,000 distinct CDR3 sequences in the sample, 45% to 55% were seen once. Material: sorted CD4+, CD8+, or CD8+CD57+ T cells (not recorded which) from PBMCs. The receptors shown here come from a human donor with aplastic anemia. The CDR3 runs from the conserved cysteine through the conserved F or W. The D gene is left open where the match is weak. Where a row states a size, it is once, few, many or the class of an expanded clone; other rows omit it.

DNA: TGCAGTGCTAGTAGGGTAACGAACACTGAAGCTTTCTTT
CDR3: CSASRVTNTEAFF
V: TRBV20-1
length: 13
size: .
J: TRBJ1-1
D: .

DNA: TGTGCCATCAGTGAGTCGGACTACGAGCAGTACTTC
CDR3: CAISESDYEQYF
V: TRBV10-3
length: 12
size: many
J: TRBJ2-7
D: .

DNA: TGCAGCACCGTGGGGACCTTCTATGGCTACACCTTC
CDR3: CSTVGTFYGYTF
V: TRBV29-1
length: 12
size: .
J: TRBJ1-2
D: .

DNA: TGCAGCGTTGGGCAGGGGGCAAATGAGCAGTTCTTC
CDR3: CSVGQGANEQFF
V: TRBV29-1
length: 12
size: .
J: TRBJ2-1
D: TRBD1

DNA: TGCGCCAGCAGCATATCCAGACAGGTGACCTACAATGAGCAGTTCTTC
CDR3: CASSISRQVTYNEQFF
V: TRBV5-1
length: 16
size: .
J: TRBJ2-1
D: .

DNA: TGTGCCAGCAGTGGGACTAGCGGGAGGCATTACGAGCAGTACTTC
CDR3: CASSGTSGRHYEQYF
V: TRBV2
length: 15
size: many
J: TRBJ2-7
D: TRBD2

DNA: TGCAGTGCTTCTACAGGACACTCAGGGAATCAGCCCCAGCATTTT
CDR3: CSASTGHSGNQPQHF
V: TRBV20-1
length: 15
size: few
J: TRBJ1-5
D: .

DNA: TGTGCCAGCAGTTACCAGCCGAACACTGAAGCTTTCTTT
CDR3: CASSYQPNTEAFF
V: TRBV27
length: 13
size: .
J: TRBJ1-1
D: .

DNA: TGTGCCAGCAGTTCCCTAGCGAGGGGCGGGGAGCTGTTTTTT
CDR3: CASSSLARGGELFF
V: TRBV6-5
length: 14
size: many
J: TRBJ2-2
D: .

DNA: TGTGCCTGGAACTTGGGCAATTCGAGGGATGAGCAGTTCTTC
CDR3: CAWNLGNSRDEQFF
V: TRBV30
length: 14
size: few
J: TRBJ2-1
D: .

DNA: TGTGCCATCAGTGAGGGCGGAGGGGACAATAGCAATCAGCCCCAGCATTTT
CDR3: CAISEGGGDNSNQPQHF
V: TRBV10-3
length: 17
size: .
J: TRBJ1-5
D: .

DNA: TGTGCCACCAGTGATTTGATAGGGGGTGGTGAGCAGTTCTTC
CDR3: CATSDLIGGGEQFF
V: TRBV24-1
length: 14
size: many
J: TRBJ2-1
D: .

DNA: TGTGCCAGCAGCCCCGGACTGAAACAGACCCAGTACTTC
CDR3: CASSPGLKQTQYF
V: TRBV6-5
length: 13
size: few
J: TRBJ2-5
D: .

DNA: TGTGCCAGCAGCTTAACACCTACAGAATATGGCTACACCTTC
CDR3: CASSLTPTEYGYTF
V: TRBV7-9
length: 14
size: .
J: TRBJ1-2
D: .

DNA: TGTGCCAGCAGTGAAGCGGGGGGTGGCACAGATACGCAGTATTTT
CDR3: CASSEAGGGTDTQYF
V: TRBV25-1
length: 15
size: once
J: TRBJ2-3
D: TRBD2

DNA: TGTGCCAGCAGCTTGGGGACAGGGACCATGAACACTGAAGCTTTCTTT
CDR3: CASSLGTGTMNTEAFF
V: TRBV5-5
length: 16
size: .
J: TRBJ1-1
D: TRBD1

DNA: TGCAGTGGGAGGGAGCTAGCCAAAAACATTCAGTACTTC
CDR3: CSGRELAKNIQYF
V: TRBV20-1
length: 13
size: many
J: TRBJ2-4
D: .

DNA: TGTGCCAGCAGCGTAGGGTCCGTTGTTCAAGAGACCCAGTACTTC
CDR3: CASSVGSVVQETQYF
V: TRBV9
length: 15
size: .
J: TRBJ2-5
D: .

DNA: TGTGCCACCAGCAGAGACCCCGACGAGCAGTACTTC
CDR3: CATSRDPDEQYF
V: TRBV15
length: 12
size: many
J: TRBJ2-7
D: .

DNA: TGTGCCAGCGTAAAGAAGGGTTATTCCTACGAGCAGTACTTC
CDR3: CASVKKGYSYEQYF
V: TRBV25-1
length: 14
size: .
J: TRBJ2-7
D: .

DNA: TGTGCCAGTAGTATAGAAGGCGGGGGCGGGGATACGCAGTATTTT
CDR3: CASSIEGGGGDTQYF
V: TRBV19
length: 15
size: many
J: TRBJ2-3
D: .

DNA: TGTGCCAGCAGCTTAGCACCTGAGACCCAGTACTTC
CDR3: CASSLAPETQYF
V: TRBV11-2
length: 12
size: many
J: TRBJ2-5
D: .

DNA: TGTGCCAGCAGCCAATCCGGGCAGGGCAAAGCAGATACGCAGTATTTT
CDR3: CASSQSGQGKADTQYF
V: TRBV16
length: 16
size: many
J: TRBJ2-3
D: .

DNA: TGTGCCAGCAGCCAATTCGAAGCGGGAGTCTCCTACGAGCAGTACTTC
CDR3: CASSQFEAGVSYEQYF
V: TRBV3-1
length: 16
size: few
J: TRBJ2-7
D: TRBD2

DNA: TGTGCCACCAGTGTGGGGACCGGGGAGCTGTTTTTT
CDR3: CATSVGTGELFF
V: TRBV24-1
length: 12
size: many
J: TRBJ2-2
D: .

DNA: TGTGCCAGCAGCCAGGAACCGGCGAGAGAGACCCAGTACTTC
CDR3: CASSQEPARETQYF
V: TRBV14
length: 14
size: many
J: TRBJ2-5
D: .

DNA: TGCAGTGCTAGAGATAAACGGAGGTTTGGTGCTTTCTTT
CDR3: CSARDKRRFGAFF
V: TRBV20-1
length: 13
size: many
J: TRBJ1-1
D: .

DNA: TGTGCCAGCAGTGCTTGGGACAGGGGCTCACCCCTCCACTTT
CDR3: CASSAWDRGSPLHF
V: TRBV25-1
length: 14
size: few
J: TRBJ1-6
D: TRBD1

DNA: TGTGCCACCAGACTAGACAGCACAGATACGCAGTATTTT
CDR3: CATRLDSTDTQYF
V: TRBV24-1
length: 13
size: many
J: TRBJ2-3
D: .

DNA: TGTGCCACCAGTGATTCTGACGGCCCCCGACTCTACGAGCAGTACTTC
CDR3: CATSDSDGPRLYEQYF
V: TRBV24-1
length: 16
size: once
J: TRBJ2-7
D: .

DNA: TGTGCCAGCAGTGAAAGGAGAGCAGATTCACCCCTCCACTTT
CDR3: CASSERRADSPLHF
V: TRBV2
length: 14
size: few
J: TRBJ1-6
D: .

DNA: TGTGCCAGCAGGGGAGGAGTCTATGGCTACACCTTC
CDR3: CASRGGVYGYTF
V: TRBV2
length: 12
size: .
J: TRBJ1-2
D: .

DNA: TGCGCCAGCAGCGTGAGGATAGGGGGTAGCGGAGTCCACAATGAGCAGTTCTTC
CDR3: CASSVRIGGSGVHNEQFF
V: TRBV10-2
length: 18
size: many
J: TRBJ2-1
D: .

DNA: TGTGCCAGCAGCTCAACCGGGACTAGCACAGATACGCAGTATTTT
CDR3: CASSSTGTSTDTQYF
V: TRBV13
length: 15
size: .
J: TRBJ2-3
D: .

DNA: TGTGCCAGTAGTATAGTTCCAGGGAACACTGAAGCTTTCTTT
CDR3: CASSIVPGNTEAFF
V: TRBV19
length: 14
size: .
J: TRBJ1-1
D: .

DNA: TGTGCCACTCCACAAAGACCGGGACAGGGGGCAGATACGCAGTATTTT
CDR3: CATPQRPGQGADTQYF
V: TRBV2
length: 16
size: many
J: TRBJ2-3
D: TRBD1

DNA: TGTGCCAGCAGCTTAATTCCCTACGAGCAGTACTTC
CDR3: CASSLIPYEQYF
V: TRBV13
length: 12
size: many
J: TRBJ2-7
D: .

DNA: TGTGCCAGCAGTTACTTTGGGGGGGCCAACGAGCAGTACTTC
CDR3: CASSYFGGANEQYF
V: TRBV6-2/TRBV6-3
length: 14
size: .
J: TRBJ2-7
D: .

DNA: TGTGCCAGCAGTGGTGGCGGTGGCTACACCTTC
CDR3: CASSGGGGYTF
V: TRBV6-4
length: 11
size: many
J: TRBJ1-2
D: .

DNA: TGTGCCAGCAGGGCCTGGGACACTGAAGCTTTCTTT
CDR3: CASRAWDTEAFF
V: TRBV6-1
length: 12
size: many
J: TRBJ1-1
D: .

DNA: TGTGCTAGTGGTGGGAGGGGGGCGAGGGGGACTGAAGCTTTCTTT
CDR3: CASGGRGARGTEAFF
V: TRBV12-5
length: 15
size: .
J: TRBJ1-1
D: .

DNA: TGTGCCTGGAGTGATCCAGGGAATCAGCCCCAGCATTTT
CDR3: CAWSDPGNQPQHF
V: TRBV30
length: 13
size: .
J: TRBJ1-5
D: .

DNA: TGTGCCAGCAGCGTAGCTGGTGGAACTCCCCTCCACTTT
CDR3: CASSVAGGTPLHF
V: TRBV25-1
length: 13
size: .
J: TRBJ1-6
D: .

DNA: TGTGCCAGCAGCCAAGTGGTCCAGCAAAGGGAGCAGTTCTTC
CDR3: CASSQVVQQREQFF
V: TRBV3-1
length: 14
size: .
J: TRBJ2-1
D: .

DNA: TGCGCCAGCAGCTTGGAATTGGGGTACGAGCAGTACTTC
CDR3: CASSLELGYEQYF
V: TRBV5-1
length: 13
size: many
J: TRBJ2-7
D: .

DNA: TGTGCCAGCAGCTTGATTAGGGTTAATGAGCAGTTCTTC
CDR3: CASSLIRVNEQFF
V: TRBV7-2
length: 13
size: few
J: TRBJ2-1
D: .